These 21 T cell receptor beta chains were all obtained from the same sample, sequenced in a study of siplizumab effects on memory and regulatory T cells. Sequenced by immunoSEQ multiplex PCR; TCRdb stores in-frame clones only, minus some. The table has about 91,000 clones, 93% seen once. Sequencing was performed on CD8+ T cells sorted from blood. The receptors were sampled from a human donor in good health.

CDR3 sequence (DNA): TGTGCCAGCAGCTTCGGGACTAGCCTAAGCACAGATACGCAGTATTTT. Encoded protein: CASSFGTSLSTDTQYF. The chain uses TRBV11-2 and TRBJ2-3; 9 bases line up with TRBD2. Germline lookup yields CDR1 SGHAT and CDR2 FQNNGV. The CDR3 sequence is 16 residues long. The V and J ends lost 3 bases and 0 bases, in that order; junction bases with no gene match: 4. Looking up the rest from reference TRBV11-2 and TRBJ2-3 gives the full variable domain: EAGVAQSPRYKIIEKRQSVAFWCNPISGHATLYWYQQILGQGPKLLIQFQNNGVVDDSQLPKDRFSAERLKGVDSTLKIQPAKLEDSAVYLCASSFGTSLSTDTQYFGPGTRLTVL.

This chain joins TRBV2 and TRBJ2-5, with TRBD1 matching 11 bases. The CDR3 totals 17 residues. The germline CDR1 and CDR2 sequences are SNHLY and FYNNEI. V gave up 0 bases and J gave up 3 bases; unmatched junction bases: 6. The CDR3 here is CASSEAGTGGFEETQYF. For the CDR3, the DNA is TGTGCCAGCAGTGAAGCCGGGACAGGGGGATTTGAAGAGACCCAGTACTTC. Variable domain in full (rest from reference TRBV2 and TRBJ2-5): EPEVTQTPSHQVTQMGQEVILRCVPISNHLYFYWYRQILGQKVEFLVSFYNNEISEKSEIFDDQFSVERPDGSNFTLKIRSTKLEDSAMYFCASSEAGTGGFEETQYFGPGTRLLVL.

The chain uses TRBV6-1 and TRBJ2-7; 8 bases match TRBD1. The CDR3 runs to 14 residues. V shed 9 bases, J shed 4 bases, and the junction held 11 bases outside the gene matches. Germline CDR1 is MNHNS and CDR2 is SASEGT. The CDR3 protein is CASTQDRAGYEQYF. DNA for the CDR3: TGTGCCAGTACCCAGGACAGGGCCGGTTACGAGCAGTACTTC.

The rearrangement joins TRBV9 to TRBJ2-2; D perhaps matches TRBD2 (6 bases). V lost 0 bases to trimming and J lost 4 bases, with 16 bases between them. The CDR3 loop spans 17 amino acids. CDR1 and CDR2 (germline): SGDLS, YYNGEE. The CDR3 protein is CASSVGRGTLLTGELFF. CDR3 DNA: TGTGCCAGCAGCGTAGGCCGGGGGACGCTTCTCACCGGGGAGCTGTTTTTT.

The chain carries TRBV4-2 and TRBJ2-7, with unresolved D. Between the trimmed V and J ends, which lost 4 bases and 5 bases, there was a span of 12 bases. In germline, CDR1 is LGHNA, CDR2 YNFKEQ. CDR3 length equals 13 residues. In DNA, the CDR3 is TGTGCCAGCAGCCCCGCCGGTTCCGACGAGCAGTACTTC. It yields the protein CASSPAGSDEQYF.

The V gene is TRBV29-1, the J gene TRBJ2-3; 12 bases map to TRBD1. The CDR3 is 16 residues long. Germline V gene data show CDR1 as SQVTM and CDR2 as ANQGSEA. Trimming took 7 bases from V and 3 from J; bases not matched to a gene: 11. Here the CDR3 reads CSGTGTGGMSTDTQYF. The CDR3 DNA sequence: TGCAGCGGCACCGGGACAGGGGGCATGTCGACAGATACGCAGTATTTT.

The genes are TRBV6-1 and TRBJ2-7, with 9 bases matching TRBD1. With V trimmed by 3 bases and J by 3 bases, 6 bases remained unmatched. CDR3 size: 15 residues. Per the germline V gene, CDR1 is MNHNS and CDR2 is SASEGT. DNA of the CDR3: TGTGCCAGCAGTGAGCCCGGGACAGGGAACTACGAGCAGTACTTC. Protein product: CASSEPGTGNYEQYF.

The chain carries TRBV13 and TRBJ2-7; 7 positions agree with TRBD2. J lost 1 base, V lost 6 bases, and 6 bases had no gene match. Germline V gene data show CDR1 as PRHDT and CDR2 as FYEKMQ (reference sequence). This CDR3 spans 14 amino acids. In nucleotides, the CDR3 is TGTGCCAGCAGTGCCAGCGGGAAATCCTACGAGCAGTACTTC. Translation: CASSASGKSYEQYF. The full variable domain, with the rest looked up from reference TRBV13 and TRBJ2-7, is AAGVIQSPRHLIKEKRETATLKCYPIPRHDTVYWYQQGPGQDPQFLISFYEKMQSDKGSIPDRFSAQQFSDYHSELNMSSLELGDSALYFCASSASGKSYEQYFGPGTRLTVT.

This chain uses TRBV5-6 with TRBJ1-2, with 7 bases matching TRBD1. Per the germline V gene, CDR1 is SGHDT and CDR2 is YYEEEE. This CDR3 region has 13 residues. Germline trimming cut 2 bases from V and 5 bases from J; bases unmatched to any gene: 3. The CDR3 DNA sequence: TGTGCCAGCAGCTTCGGGACAGTTTATGGCTACACCTTC. Amino acid sequence: CASSFGTVYGYTF.

The rearrangement uses TRBV4-1 and TRBJ2-3; no clear D. Trimming shortened V by 0 bases and J by 4 bases, and 8 bases separated the two germline ends. This CDR3 is 14 amino acids long. Germline CDR1 is MGHRA and CDR2 is YSYEKL. The CDR3 sequence is CASSQDLSPDTQYF. The CDR3 nucleotides read TGCGCCAGCAGCCAAGATTTGAGTCCAGATACGCAGTATTTT.

The chain carries TRBV7-2 and TRBJ2-1, with 7 bases lining up with TRBD1. The CDR3 is 12 amino acids. The J segment lost 3 bases and the V segment lost 8 bases, leaving 1 base of the junction unmatched. Looked up from germline, CDR1 is SGHTA and CDR2 is FQGNSA. Here the CDR3 reads CASGDSYNEQFF. Written as DNA, the CDR3 is TGTGCCAGCGGGGACAGCTACAATGAGCAGTTCTTC.

This chain joins TRBV10-3 and TRBJ2-2; D may be TRBD2 (6 bases). CDR1 and CDR2 from the germline V gene are ENHRY and SYGVKD. Trimming stripped 6 bases from V and 2 bases from J, with 13 bases between. The CDR3 runs 15 residues. The CDR3 loop is CAISPGLQNTGELFF. In DNA form, the CDR3 reads TGTGCCATCAGCCCGGGACTTCAAAACACCGGGGAGCTGTTTTTT.

This sequence joins TRBV30 and TRBJ2-2; 8 bases match TRBD1. The CDR3 covers 15 residues. The V and J ends lost 1 base and 7 bases, in that order; junction bases with no gene match: 8. CDR1 and CDR2 from the germline V gene are GTSNPN and SVGIG (reference sequence). This CDR3 is CAWSGQGFLVGELFF. The CDR3 bases are TGTGCCTGGAGTGGACAGGGGTTCTTGGTCGGGGAGCTGTTTTTT.

The V and J genes are TRBV19 and TRBJ1-2; no clear D gene. There are 12 residues in the CDR3. In germline, CDR1 is LNHDA, CDR2 SQIVND (reference sequence). V was pared by 2 bases and J by 5 bases, with 6 bases between. Here the CDR3 DNA reads TGTGCCAGTAGTATACCCGCGTATGGCTACACCTTC. It yields the protein CASSIPAYGYTF.

This rearrangement joins TRBV29-1 to TRBJ2-7; no clear D gene. Trimming removed 5 bases at V and 1 base at J, with 15 bases between. The germline V gene has CDR1 SQVTM and CDR2 ANQGSEA. The CDR3 is 14 residues long. The DNA of the CDR3 is TGCAGCGTTCTCCCGGCAGGCCCTTCCTACGAGCAGTACTTC. This translates into CSVLPAGPSYEQYF.

This rearrangement joins TRBV7-8 to TRBJ2-1, with 9 bases identical to TRBD2. The CDR3 consists of 18 residues. Germline CDR1 SGHVS, CDR2 FQNEAQ. V trimming: 1 base; J trimming: 2 bases; junction bases outside the gene matches: 9. The CDR3 region has the DNA TGTGCCAGCAGCTTAGAGGCGGGAGGGCCTAATCCCTACAATGAGCAGTTCTTC. Its protein product is CASSLEAGGPNPYNEQFF.

This clone was recorded once. The chain couples TRBV6-5 to TRBJ2-7, with D possibly being TRBD1 (5 bases). The length of the CDR3 is 15 residues. With 6 bases removed from V and 3 bases from J, the gap between germline ends came to 18 bases. The germline CDR1 and CDR2 sequences are MNHEY and SVGAGI. CDR3 DNA: TGTGCCAGCAGGAATGGGGCAGGGTACGGCTACGAGCAGTACTTC. It encodes CASRNGAGYGYEQYF.

The V and J genes are TRBV4-1 and TRBJ1-3; the D gene is possibly TRBD1 (6 bases). From germline, CDR1 is MGHRA and CDR2 YSYEKL. The CDR3 is 17 residues long. V was cut by 1 base and J by 0 bases, with 13 bases left in between. The CDR3 region is CASSQVWGPNSGNTIYF. The CDR3 DNA is TGCGCCAGCAGCCAAGTGTGGGGGCCGAACTCTGGAAACACCATATATTTT.

The genes are TRBV9 and TRBJ2-3; TRBD2 matches at 8 bases. This CDR3 is 16 amino acids long. Germline-derived CDR1 and CDR2 are SGDLS and YYNGEE. Trimming took 4 bases from V and 4 from J; bases not matched to a gene: 11. This CDR3 reads CASSPSGGQGPDTQYF. CDR3 nucleotides: TGTGCCAGCAGCCCGAGCGGGGGTCAAGGGCCAGATACGCAGTATTTT. The full variable domain, completed using reference TRBV9 and TRBJ2-3, is DSGVTQTPKHLITATGQRVTLRCSPRSGDLSVYWYQQSLDQGLQFLIQYYNGEERAKGNILERFSAQQFPDLHSELNLSSLELGDSALYFCASSPSGGQGPDTQYFGPGTRLTVL.

The chain couples TRBV6-5 to TRBJ2-2; 7 positions match TRBD1. The CDR3 spans 14 residues. Germline lookup yields CDR1 MNHEY and CDR2 SVGAGI. J was trimmed by 2 bases and V by 6 bases; bases with no gene match: 3. Written as DNA, the CDR3 is TGTGCCAGCAGAAGACAGGGTAACACCGGGGAGCTGTTTTTT. It translates to CASRRQGNTGELFF.

The rearrangement joins TRBV19 to TRBJ1-2; TRBD1 might be the D (6 bases). The CDR3 spans 14 residues. Germline-derived CDR1 and CDR2 are LNHDA and SQIVND (reference sequence). V dropped 5 bases and J dropped 0 bases, with 10 bases sitting between them. This CDR3 reads CASSSEGANYGYTF. The CDR3 DNA reads as TGTGCCAGTAGTTCAGAGGGGGCTAACTATGGCTACACCTTC.